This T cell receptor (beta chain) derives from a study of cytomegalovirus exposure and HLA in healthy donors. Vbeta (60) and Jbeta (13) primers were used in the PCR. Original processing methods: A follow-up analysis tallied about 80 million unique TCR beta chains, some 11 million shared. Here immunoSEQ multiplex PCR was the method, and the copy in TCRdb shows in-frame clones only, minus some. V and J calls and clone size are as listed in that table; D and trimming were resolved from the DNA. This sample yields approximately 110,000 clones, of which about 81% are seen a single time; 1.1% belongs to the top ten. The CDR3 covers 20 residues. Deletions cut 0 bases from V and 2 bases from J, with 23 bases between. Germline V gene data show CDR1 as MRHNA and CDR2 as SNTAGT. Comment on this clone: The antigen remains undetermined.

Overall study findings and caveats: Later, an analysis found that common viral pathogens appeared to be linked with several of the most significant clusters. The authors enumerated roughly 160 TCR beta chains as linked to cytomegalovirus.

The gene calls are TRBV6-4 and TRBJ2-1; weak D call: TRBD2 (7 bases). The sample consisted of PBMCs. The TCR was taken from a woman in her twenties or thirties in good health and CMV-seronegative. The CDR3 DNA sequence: TGTGCCAGCAGTGACTCGTGGCTAGCGGAAACAAGGGGGGCCTACAATGAGCAGTTCTTC. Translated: CASSDSWLAETRGAYNEQFF.